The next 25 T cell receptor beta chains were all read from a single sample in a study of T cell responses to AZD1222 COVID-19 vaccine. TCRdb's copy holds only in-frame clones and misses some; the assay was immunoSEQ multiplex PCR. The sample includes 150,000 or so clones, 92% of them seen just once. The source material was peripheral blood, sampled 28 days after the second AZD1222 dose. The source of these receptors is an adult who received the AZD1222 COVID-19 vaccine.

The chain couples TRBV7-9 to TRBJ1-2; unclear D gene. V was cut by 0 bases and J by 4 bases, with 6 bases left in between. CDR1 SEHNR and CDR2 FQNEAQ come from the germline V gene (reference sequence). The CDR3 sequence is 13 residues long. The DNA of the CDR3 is TGTGCCAGCAGCTTAGCTTTCCTCTATGGCTACACCTTC. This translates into CASSLAFLYGYTF.

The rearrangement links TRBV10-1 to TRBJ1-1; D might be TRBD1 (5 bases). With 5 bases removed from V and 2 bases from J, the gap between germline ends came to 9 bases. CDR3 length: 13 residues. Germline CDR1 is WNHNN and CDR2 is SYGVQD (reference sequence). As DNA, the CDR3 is TGCGCCAGCAGTAGGGGATTCAACACTGAAGCTTTCTTT. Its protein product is CASSRGFNTEAFF.

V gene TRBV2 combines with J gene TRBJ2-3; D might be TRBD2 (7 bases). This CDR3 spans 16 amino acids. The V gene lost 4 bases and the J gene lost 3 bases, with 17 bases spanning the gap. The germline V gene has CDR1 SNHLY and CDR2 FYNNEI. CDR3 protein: CASSVSGGAGTDTQYF. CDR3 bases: TGTGCCAGCAGTGTATCGGGGGGCGCTGGGACAGATACGCAGTATTTT. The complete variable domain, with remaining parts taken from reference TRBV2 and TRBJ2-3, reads EPEVTQTPSHQVTQMGQEVILRCVPISNHLYFYWYRQILGQKVEFLVSFYNNEISEKSEIFDDQFSVERPDGSNFTLKIRSTKLEDSAMYFCASSVSGGAGTDTQYFGPGTRLTVL.

CDR3: CASSQPDSPYNEQFF. The CDR3 coding sequence is TGCGCCAGCAGCCAACCCGACAGTCCCTACAATGAGCAGTTCTTC. The chain carries TRBV4-1 and TRBJ2-1; D is perhaps TRBD1 (5 bases). CDR1 and CDR2 (germline): MGHRA, YSYEKL. The CDR3 spans 15 residues. Trimming stripped 2 bases from V and 2 bases from J, with 10 bases between.

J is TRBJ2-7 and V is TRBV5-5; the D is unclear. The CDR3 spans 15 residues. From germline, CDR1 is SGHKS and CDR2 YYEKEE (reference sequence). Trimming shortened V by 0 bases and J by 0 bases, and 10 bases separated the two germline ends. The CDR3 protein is CASSLAKWSSYEQYF. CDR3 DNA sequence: TGTGCCAGCAGCTTGGCGAAGTGGAGCTCCTACGAGCAGTACTTC.

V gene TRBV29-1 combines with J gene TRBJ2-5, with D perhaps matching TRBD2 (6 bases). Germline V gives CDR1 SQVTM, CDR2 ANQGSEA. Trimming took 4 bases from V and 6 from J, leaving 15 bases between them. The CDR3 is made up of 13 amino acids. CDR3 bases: TGCAGCGTTGCCGACCTAGCGCGTAAGACCCAGTACTTC. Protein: CSVADLARKTQYF. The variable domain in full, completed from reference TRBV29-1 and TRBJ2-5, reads SAVISQKPSRDICQRGTSLTIQCQVDSQVTMMFWYRQQPGQSLTLIATANQGSEATYESGFVIDKFPISRPNLTFSTLTVSNMSPEDSSIYLCSVADLARKTQYFGPGTRLLVL.

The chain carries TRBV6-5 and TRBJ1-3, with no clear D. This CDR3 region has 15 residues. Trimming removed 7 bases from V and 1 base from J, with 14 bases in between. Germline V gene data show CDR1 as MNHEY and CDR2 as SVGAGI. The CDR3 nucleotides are TGTGCCAGCAATCGTGAAGGGCTATCTGGAAACACCATATATTTT. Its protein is CASNREGLSGNTIYF.

As DNA, the CDR3 is TGTGCCAGCGTAGGAGCGGGAGCTCCCGAGCAGTACTTC. It specifies CASVGAGAPEQYF. This rearrangement joins TRBV28 to TRBJ2-7; TRBD2 agrees at 8 bases. With V trimmed by 8 bases and J by 6 bases, 9 bases remained unmatched. The CDR3 extends over 13 amino acids. CDR1 is MDHEN and CDR2 is SYDVKM in the germline V gene.

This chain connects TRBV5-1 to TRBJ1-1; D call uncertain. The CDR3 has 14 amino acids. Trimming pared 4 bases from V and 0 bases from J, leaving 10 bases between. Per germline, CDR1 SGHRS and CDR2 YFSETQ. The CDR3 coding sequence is TGCGCCAGCAGCGCGACGGTAATGAACACTGAAGCTTTCTTT. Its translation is CASSATVMNTEAFF.

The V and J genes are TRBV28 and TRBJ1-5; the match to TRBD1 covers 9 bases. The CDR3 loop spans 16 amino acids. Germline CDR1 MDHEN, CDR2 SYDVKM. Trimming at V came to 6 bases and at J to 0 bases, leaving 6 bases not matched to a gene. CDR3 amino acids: CASRAGTGRSNQPQHF. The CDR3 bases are TGTGCCAGCAGGGCCGGGACAGGGCGTAGCAATCAGCCCCAGCATTTT. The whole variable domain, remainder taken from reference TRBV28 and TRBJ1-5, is DVKVTQSSRYLVKRTGEKVFLECVQDMDHENMFWYRQDPGLGLRLIYFSYDVKMKEKGDIPEGYSVSREKKERFSLILESASTNQTSMYLCASRAGTGRSNQPQHFGDGTRLSIL.

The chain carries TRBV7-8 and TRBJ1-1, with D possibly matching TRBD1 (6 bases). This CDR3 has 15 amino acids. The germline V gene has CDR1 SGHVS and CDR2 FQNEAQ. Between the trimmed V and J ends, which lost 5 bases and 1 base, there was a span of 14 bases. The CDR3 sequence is CASSTQGTENTEAFF. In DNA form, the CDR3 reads TGTGCCAGCAGCACCCAGGGGACTGAGAACACTGAAGCTTTCTTT.

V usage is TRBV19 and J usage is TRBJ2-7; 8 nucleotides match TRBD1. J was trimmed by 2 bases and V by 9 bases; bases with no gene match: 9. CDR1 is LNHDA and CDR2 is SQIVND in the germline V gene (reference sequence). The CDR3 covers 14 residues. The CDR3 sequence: CASTPRDRPYEQYF. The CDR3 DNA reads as TGTGCCAGCACACCCCGGGACAGGCCCTACGAGCAGTACTTC.

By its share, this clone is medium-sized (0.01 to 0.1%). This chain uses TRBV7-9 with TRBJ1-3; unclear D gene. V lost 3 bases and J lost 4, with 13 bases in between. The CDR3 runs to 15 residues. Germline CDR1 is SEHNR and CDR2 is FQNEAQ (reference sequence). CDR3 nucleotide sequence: TGTGCCAGCAGCTTCGGCACAGTAACGGGAAACACCATATATTTT. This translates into CASSFGTVTGNTIYF.

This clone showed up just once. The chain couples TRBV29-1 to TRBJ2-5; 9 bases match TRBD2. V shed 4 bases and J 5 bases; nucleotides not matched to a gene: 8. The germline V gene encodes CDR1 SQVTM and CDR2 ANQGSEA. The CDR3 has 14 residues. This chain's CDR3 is CSVGREGRRETQYF. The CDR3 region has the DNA TGCAGCGTTGGGCGGGAGGGCCGGAGGGAGACCCAGTACTTC.

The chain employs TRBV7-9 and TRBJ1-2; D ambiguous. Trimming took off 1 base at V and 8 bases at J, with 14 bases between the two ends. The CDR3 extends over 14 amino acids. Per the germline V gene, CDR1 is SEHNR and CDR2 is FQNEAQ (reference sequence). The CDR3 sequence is CASSLVAGYQGYTF. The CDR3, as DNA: TGTGCCAGCAGCTTAGTGGCGGGGTATCAAGGCTACACCTTC.

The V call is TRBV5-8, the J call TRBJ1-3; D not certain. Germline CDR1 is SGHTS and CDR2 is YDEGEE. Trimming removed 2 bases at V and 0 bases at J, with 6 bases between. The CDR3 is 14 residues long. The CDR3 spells CASSFQTSGNTIYF. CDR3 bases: TGTGCCAGCAGCTTCCAGACCTCTGGAAACACCATATATTTT.

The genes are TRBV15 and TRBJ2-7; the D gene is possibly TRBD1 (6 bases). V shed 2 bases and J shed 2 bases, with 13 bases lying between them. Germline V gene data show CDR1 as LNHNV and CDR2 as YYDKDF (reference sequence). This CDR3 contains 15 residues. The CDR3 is CATSRNPDRTYEQYF. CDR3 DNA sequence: TGTGCCACCAGCAGAAACCCCGACAGGACCTACGAGCAGTACTTC.

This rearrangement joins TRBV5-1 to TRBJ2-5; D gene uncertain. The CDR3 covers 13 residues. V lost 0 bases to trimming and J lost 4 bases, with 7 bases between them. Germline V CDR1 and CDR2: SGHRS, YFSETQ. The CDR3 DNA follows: TGCGCCAGCAGCTTGGTTTGGGTAGAGACCCAGTACTTC. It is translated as CASSLVWVETQYF.

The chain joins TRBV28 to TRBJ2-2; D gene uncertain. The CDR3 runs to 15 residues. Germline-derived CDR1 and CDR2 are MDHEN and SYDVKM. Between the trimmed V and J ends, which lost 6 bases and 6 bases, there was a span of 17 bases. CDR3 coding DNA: TGTGCCAGCAGCATCCTCAACTCCCCCCCCGGGGAGCTGTTTTTT. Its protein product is CASSILNSPPGELFF.

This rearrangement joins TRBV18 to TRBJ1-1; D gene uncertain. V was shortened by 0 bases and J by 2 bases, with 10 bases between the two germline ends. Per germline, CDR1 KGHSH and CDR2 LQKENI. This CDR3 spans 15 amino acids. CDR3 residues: CASSPPSVRNTEAFF. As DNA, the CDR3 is TGTGCCAGCTCACCACCCTCGGTGAGAAACACTGAAGCTTTCTTT.

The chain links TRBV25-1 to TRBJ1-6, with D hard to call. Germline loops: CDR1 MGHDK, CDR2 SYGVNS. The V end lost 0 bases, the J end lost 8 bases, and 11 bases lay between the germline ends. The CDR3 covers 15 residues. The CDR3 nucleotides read TGTGCCAGCAGTGAATATGGCCTGGCCGATTCACCCCTCCACTTT. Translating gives CASSEYGLADSPLHF.

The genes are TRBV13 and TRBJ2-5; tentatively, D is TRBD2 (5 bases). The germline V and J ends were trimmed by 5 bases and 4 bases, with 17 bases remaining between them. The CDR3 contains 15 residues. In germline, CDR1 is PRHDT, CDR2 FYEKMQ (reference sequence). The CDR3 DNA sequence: TGTGCCAGCAGCCCCCCCGGGGTAGCAGGAGAGACCCAGTACTTC. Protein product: CASSPPGVAGETQYF.

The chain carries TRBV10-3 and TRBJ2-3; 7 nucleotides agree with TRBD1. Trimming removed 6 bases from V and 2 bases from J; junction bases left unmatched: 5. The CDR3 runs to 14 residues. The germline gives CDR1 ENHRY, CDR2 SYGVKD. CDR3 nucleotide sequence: TGTGCCATCAGATTCCAGGGGGACACAGATACGCAGTATTTT. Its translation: CAIRFQGDTDTQYF.

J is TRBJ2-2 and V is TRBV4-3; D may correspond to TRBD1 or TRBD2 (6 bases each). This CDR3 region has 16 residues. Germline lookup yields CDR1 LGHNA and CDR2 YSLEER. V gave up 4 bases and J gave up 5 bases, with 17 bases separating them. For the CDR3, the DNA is TGCGCCAGCAGCCGAGCCGGAGGGGGTTGGACCGGGGAGCTGTTTTTT. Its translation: CASSRAGGGWTGELFF.

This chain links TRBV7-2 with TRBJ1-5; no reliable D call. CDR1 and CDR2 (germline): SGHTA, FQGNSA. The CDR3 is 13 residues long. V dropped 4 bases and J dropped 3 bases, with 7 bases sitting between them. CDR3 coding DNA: TGTGCCAGCAGCTCCAGTTACAATCAGCCCCAGCATTTT. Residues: CASSSSYNQPQHF.